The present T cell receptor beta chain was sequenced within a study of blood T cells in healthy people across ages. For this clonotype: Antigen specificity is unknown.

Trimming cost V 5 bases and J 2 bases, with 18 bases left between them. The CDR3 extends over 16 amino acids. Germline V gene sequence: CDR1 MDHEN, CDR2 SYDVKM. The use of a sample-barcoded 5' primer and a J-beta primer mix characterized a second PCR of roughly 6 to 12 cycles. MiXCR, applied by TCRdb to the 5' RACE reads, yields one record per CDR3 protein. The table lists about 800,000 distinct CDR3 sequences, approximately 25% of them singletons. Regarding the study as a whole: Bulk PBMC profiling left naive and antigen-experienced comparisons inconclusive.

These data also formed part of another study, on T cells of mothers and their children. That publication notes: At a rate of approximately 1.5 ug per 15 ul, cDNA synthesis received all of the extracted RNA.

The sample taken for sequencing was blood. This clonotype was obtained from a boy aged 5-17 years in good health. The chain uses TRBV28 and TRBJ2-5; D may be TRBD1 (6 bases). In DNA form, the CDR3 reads TGTGCCAGCAGTCACCGCACAGGGCCCTTACAAGAGACCCAGTACTTC. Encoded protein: CASSHRTGPLQETQYF.